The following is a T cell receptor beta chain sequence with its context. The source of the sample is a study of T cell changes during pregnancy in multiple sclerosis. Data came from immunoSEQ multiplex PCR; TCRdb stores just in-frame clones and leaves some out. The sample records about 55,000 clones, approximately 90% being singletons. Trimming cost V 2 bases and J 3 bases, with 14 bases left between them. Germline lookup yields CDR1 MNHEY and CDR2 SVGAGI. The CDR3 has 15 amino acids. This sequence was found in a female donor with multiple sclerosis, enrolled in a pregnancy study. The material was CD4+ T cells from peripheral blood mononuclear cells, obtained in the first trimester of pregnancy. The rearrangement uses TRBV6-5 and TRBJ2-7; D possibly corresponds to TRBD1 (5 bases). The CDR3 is CASSYGETDLYEQYF. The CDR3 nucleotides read TGTGCCAGCAGTTACGGAGAGACAGACCTCTACGAGCAGTACTTC.